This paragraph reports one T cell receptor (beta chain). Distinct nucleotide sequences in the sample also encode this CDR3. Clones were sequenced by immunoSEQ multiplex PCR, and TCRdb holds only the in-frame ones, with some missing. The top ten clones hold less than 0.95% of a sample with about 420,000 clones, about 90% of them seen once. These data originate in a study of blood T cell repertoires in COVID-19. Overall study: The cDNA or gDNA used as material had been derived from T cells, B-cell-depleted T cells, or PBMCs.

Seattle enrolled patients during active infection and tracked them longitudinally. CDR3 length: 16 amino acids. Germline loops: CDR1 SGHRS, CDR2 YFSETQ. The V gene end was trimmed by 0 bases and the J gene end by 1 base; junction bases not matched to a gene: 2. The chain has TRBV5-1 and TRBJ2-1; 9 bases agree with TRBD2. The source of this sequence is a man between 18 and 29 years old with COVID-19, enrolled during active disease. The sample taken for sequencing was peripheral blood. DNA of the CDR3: TGCGCCAGCAGCTTGGGACTAGCGGATTCCTACAATGAGCAGTTCTTC. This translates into CASSLGLADSYNEQFF.